This T cell receptor (beta chain) originates from a study of cytomegalovirus exposure and HLA in healthy donors. Study observations and caveats: In a later analysis, a missense DCLRE1C variant was linked to TCR beta V- and J-gene trimming. When presence/absence was analysed, sequencing depth was taken to be roughly uniform across donors.

On this clone: Its specificity is not known.

The PCR used 60 Vbeta and 13 Jbeta primers. The assay was immunoSEQ multiplex PCR, and TCRdb's table has in-frame clones only and misses some. The table includes over 150,000 clones, 80% to 90% detected once. The CDR3 runs 15 residues. Germline V gene lookup returns CDR1 MNHEY and CDR2 SMNVEV (reference sequence). This receptor was identified in a woman aged 25 to 39 in good health and CMV-seropositive. The chain joins TRBV27 to TRBJ2-5; TRBD1 matches at 10 bases. Near its end, the DNA agrees better with TRBJ2-7, so the J call may be wrong. Source material: PBMCs. The CDR3 sequence: CASSHKGQGPYEQYF. DNA for the CDR3: TGTGCCAGCAGTCACAAGGGACAGGGGCCCTACGAGCAGTACTTC.